This entry describes one T cell receptor beta chain. The antigen remains undetermined. The data are from a study of T cells in Graves' hyperthyroidism and ophthalmopathy. Findings of the study overall: Most clonotypes expanded in thyroid above 0.001 were likewise present in blood.

Trimming pared 0 bases from V and 1 base from J, leaving 11 bases between. Germline V lookup: CDR1 SGHRS, CDR2 YFSETQ. The CDR3 extends over 16 amino acids. RNA transcripts gave rise to amplified TCR beta CDR3 regions. In the first-round RT-PCR of the TCR CDR3, the HTBI primer set was used. TCRdb fed the multiplex PCR reads into MiXCR, producing one record per CDR3 protein. The sample shows almost 250,000 distinct CDR3 sequences, roughly 22% of them seen only once. This clonotype originated in a woman in her forties with Graves' ophthalmopathy. Sequencing used blood. V gene TRBV5-1 combines with J gene TRBJ1-3; D is unresolved. CDR3 in DNA: TGCGCCAGCAGCTTGGTACCTACGGAGTCTGGAAACACCATATATTTT. Amino acids: CASSLVPTESGNTIYF.